This TCR beta chain was obtained from a study of OX40 agonist ivuxolimab in advanced cancers. Study at large: Treatment received earlier with anti-PD-1, anti-PD-L1 or anti-CTLA-4 agents was allowed, and less than 45% had some. Study conclusions and caveats: CD8+ T cells averaged more expanded clones than CD4+. Clonal expansion was seen in CD4+ and CD8+ blood T cells by week 6 at 0.1 to 3.0 mg/kg. Among patients with partial responses at 0.1-3.0 mg/kg, clonal expansion was among the lowest.

The CDR3 runs 16 residues. Trimming stripped 4 bases from V and 2 bases from J, with 16 bases between. Germline V CDR1 and CDR2: SGDLS, YYNGEE. Concerning this clone: Its antigen is unknown.

TCRdb's copy holds only in-frame clones and misses some; the assay was immunoSEQ multiplex PCR. The table records more than 75,000 clones, about nine tenths of them present only once. The chain joins TRBV9 to TRBJ2-1; D is tentatively TRBD1 or TRBD2 (6 bases each). The sequence was obtained from an adult with an advanced solid tumor such as melanoma, head and neck, liver or kidney cancer. This material consisted of CD4+ or CD8+ T cells sorted from blood, taken in a trial of the OX40 agonist ivuxolimab. The CDR3 here is CASSTQGGPTYNEQFF. CDR3 nucleotide sequence: TGTGCCAGCAGCACCCAAGGGGGGCCCACCTACAATGAGCAGTTCTTC.